The 2 T cell receptor beta chains given below trace back to one sample, sequenced in a study of T cell repertoires in cytomegalovirus infection. Antigens for these TCRs are unknown. A single record per CDR3 protein comes from TCRdb applying MiXCR to the reads. Altogether approximately 770,000 distinct CDR3 sequences are present, approximately 32% being singletons, with the ten largest covering approximately 14%. The sample in question was cultured CD8+ T cells from PBMCs, obtained from culture after CMV antigen stimulation. All receptors come from a human donor in good health (CMV status not recorded). Some clones in this sample may be carry-over from other donors' samples.

J is TRBJ2-1 and V is TRBV20-1; either TRBD1 or TRBD2 may supply D (6 bases each). This CDR3 spans 14 amino acids. Between the trimmed V and J ends, which lost 6 bases and 2 bases, there was a span of 14 bases. Germline loops: CDR1 DFQATT, CDR2 SNEGSKA (reference sequence). The CDR3 protein is CSAIDRGPYNEQFF. For the CDR3, the DNA is TGCAGTGCCATTGACCGGGGGCCCTACAATGAGCAGTTCTTC.

The CDR3, as DNA: TGCAGTGCTAGAGACAGTTTTCTCTATGGCTACACCTTC. This sequence encodes CSARDSFLYGYTF. This chain joins TRBV20-1 and TRBJ1-2, with D uncertain. Germline V gene data show CDR1 as DFQATT and CDR2 as SNEGSKA (reference sequence). There are 13 residues in the CDR3. Trimming stripped 0 bases from V and 4 bases from J, with 9 bases between.